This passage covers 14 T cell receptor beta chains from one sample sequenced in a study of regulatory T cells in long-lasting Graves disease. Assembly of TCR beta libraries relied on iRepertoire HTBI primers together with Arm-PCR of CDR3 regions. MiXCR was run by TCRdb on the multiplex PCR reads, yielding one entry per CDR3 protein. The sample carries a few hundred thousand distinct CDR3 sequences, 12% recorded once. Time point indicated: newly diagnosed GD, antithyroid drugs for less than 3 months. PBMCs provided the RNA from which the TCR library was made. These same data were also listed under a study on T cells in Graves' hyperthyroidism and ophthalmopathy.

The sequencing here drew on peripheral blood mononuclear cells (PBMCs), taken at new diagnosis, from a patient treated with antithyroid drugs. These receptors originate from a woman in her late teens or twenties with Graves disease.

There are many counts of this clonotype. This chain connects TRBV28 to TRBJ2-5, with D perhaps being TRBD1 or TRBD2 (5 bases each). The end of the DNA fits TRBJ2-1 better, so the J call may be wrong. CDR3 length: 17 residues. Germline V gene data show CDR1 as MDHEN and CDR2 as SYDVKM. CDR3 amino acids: CASPPRGGALGFSEQFF. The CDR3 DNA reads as TGTGCCAGCCCCCCCCGTGGGGGAGCATTGGGGTTTAGTGAGCAGTTCTTC.

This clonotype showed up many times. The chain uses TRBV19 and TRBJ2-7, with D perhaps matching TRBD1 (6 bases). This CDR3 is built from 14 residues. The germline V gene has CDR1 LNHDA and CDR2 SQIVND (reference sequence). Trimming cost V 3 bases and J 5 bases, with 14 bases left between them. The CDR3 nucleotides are TGTGCCAGTAGTATTCGGGGACAAGCACACGAGCAGTACTTC. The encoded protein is CASSIRGQAHEQYF. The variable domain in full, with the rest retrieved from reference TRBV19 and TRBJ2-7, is DGGITQSPKYLFRKEGQNVTLSCEQNLNHDAMYWYRQDPGQGLRLIYYSQIVNDFQKGDIAEGYSVSREKKESFPLTVTSAQKNPTAFYLCASSIRGQAHEQYFGPGTRLTVT.

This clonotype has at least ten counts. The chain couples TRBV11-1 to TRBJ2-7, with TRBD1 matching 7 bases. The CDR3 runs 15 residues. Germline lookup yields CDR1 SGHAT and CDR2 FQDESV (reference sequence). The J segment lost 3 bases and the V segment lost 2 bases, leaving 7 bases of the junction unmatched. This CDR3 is CASSLRRDRYYEQYF. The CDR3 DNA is TGTGCCAGCAGCTTACGACGGGACAGATACTACGAGCAGTACTTC.

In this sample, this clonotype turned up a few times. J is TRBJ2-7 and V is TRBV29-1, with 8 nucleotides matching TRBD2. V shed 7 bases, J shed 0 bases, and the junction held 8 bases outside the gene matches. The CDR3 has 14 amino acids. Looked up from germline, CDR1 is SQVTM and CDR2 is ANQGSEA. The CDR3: CSALTSGRSYEQYF. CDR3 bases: TGCAGCGCCTTAACTAGCGGACGCTCCTACGAGCAGTACTTC.

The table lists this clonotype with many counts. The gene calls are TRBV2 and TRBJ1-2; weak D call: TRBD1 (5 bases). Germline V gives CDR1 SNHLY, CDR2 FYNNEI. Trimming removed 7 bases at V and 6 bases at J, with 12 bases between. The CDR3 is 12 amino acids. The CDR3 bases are TGTGCCAGCACTCATTGGGGGGATGGCTACACCTTC. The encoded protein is CASTHWGDGYTF.

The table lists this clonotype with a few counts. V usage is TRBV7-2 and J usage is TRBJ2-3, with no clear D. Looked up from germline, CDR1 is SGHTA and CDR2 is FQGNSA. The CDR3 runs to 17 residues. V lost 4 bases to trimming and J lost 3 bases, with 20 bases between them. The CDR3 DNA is TGTGCCAGCAGCTCTAATTTGGCCTCCATCGCAACAGATACGCAGTATTTT. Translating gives CASSSNLASIATDTQYF.

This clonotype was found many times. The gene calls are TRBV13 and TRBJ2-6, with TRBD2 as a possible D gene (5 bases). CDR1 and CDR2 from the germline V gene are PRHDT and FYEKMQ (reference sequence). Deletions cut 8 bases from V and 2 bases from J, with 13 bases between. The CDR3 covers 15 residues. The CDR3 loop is CASSPGSPGANVLTF. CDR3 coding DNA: TGTGCCAGCTCCCCGGGGTCCCCTGGGGCCAACGTCCTGACTTTC.

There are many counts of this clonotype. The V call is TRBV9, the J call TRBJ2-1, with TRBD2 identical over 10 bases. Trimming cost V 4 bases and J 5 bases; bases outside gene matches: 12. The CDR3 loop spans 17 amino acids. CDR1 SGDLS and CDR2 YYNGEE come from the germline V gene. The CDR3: CASSPLRGLAANNEQFF. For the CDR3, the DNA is TGTGCCAGCAGCCCCCTAAGAGGACTAGCGGCTAACAATGAGCAGTTCTTC.

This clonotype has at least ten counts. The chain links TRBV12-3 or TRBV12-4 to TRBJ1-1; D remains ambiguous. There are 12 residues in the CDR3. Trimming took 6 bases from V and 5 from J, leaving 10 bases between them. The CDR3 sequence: CASSPFRTEAFF. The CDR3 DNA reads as TGTGCCAGCAGCCCGTTCCGGACTGAAGCTTTCTTT.

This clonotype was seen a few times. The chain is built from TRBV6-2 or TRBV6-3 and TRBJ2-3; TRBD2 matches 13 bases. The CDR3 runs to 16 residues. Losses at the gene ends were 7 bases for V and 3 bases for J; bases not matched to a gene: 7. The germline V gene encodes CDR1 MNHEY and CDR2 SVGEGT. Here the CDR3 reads CASNGLAGVWTDTQYF. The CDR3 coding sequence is TGTGCCAGCAACGGACTAGCGGGGGTTTGGACAGATACGCAGTATTTT.

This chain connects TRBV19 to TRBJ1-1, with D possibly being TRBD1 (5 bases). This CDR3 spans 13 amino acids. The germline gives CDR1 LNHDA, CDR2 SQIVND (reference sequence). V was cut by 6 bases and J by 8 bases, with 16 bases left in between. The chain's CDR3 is CASSRRESTEAFF. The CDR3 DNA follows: TGTGCCAGTAGCCGCAGGGAGAGCACCGAAGCTTTCTTT.

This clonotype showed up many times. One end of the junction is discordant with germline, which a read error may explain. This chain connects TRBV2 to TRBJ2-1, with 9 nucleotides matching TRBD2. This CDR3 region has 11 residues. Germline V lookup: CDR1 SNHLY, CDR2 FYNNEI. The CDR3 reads CASRRLADYNF. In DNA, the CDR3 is TGTGCCAGCAGGAGACTAGCGGATTACAACTTC.

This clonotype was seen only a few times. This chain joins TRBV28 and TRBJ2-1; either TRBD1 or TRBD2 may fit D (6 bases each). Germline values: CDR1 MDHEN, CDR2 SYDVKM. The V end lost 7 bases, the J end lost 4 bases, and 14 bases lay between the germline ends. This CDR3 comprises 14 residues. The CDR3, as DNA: TGTGCCAGCACCCTCGGGGGCGGATACAATGAGCAGTTCTTC. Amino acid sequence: CASTLGGGYNEQFF. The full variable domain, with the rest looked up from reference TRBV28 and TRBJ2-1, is DVKVTQSSRYLVKRTGEKVFLECVQDMDHENMFWYRQDPGLGLRLIYFSYDVKMKEKGDIPEGYSVSREKKERFSLILESASTNQTSMYLCASTLGGGYNEQFFGPGTRLTVL.

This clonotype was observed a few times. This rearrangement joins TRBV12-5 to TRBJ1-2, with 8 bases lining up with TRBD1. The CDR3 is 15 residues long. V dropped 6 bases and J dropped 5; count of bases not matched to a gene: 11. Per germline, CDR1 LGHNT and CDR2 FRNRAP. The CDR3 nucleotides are TGTGCTAGTGGCCCAACAGGGGGGGCAGTGTATGGCTACACCTTC. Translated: CASGPTGGAVYGYTF.